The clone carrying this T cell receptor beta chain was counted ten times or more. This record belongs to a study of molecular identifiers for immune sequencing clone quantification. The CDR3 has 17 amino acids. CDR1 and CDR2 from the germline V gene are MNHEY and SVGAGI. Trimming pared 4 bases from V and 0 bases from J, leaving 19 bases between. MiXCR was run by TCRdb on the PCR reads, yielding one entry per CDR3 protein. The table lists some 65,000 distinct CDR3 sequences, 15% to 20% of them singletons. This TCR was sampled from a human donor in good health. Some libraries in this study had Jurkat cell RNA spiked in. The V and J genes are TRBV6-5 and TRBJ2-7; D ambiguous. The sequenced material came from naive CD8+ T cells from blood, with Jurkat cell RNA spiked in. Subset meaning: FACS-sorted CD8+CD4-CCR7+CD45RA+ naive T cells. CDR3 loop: CASSSAELFSYSYEQYF. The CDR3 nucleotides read TGTGCCAGCAGTTCCGCGGAGTTGTTCAGCTACTCCTACGAGCAGTACTTC.